The sequence of this TCR beta chain was determined in a study of blood T cell repertoires in COVID-19. For the study at large: The origin of the acute and convalescent COVID-19 samples was the United States, Italy and Spain. The analysed material was cDNA or gDNA that came from T cells, B-cell-depleted T cells, or PBMCs.

The germline gives CDR1 DFQATT, CDR2 SNEGSKA (reference sequence). Trimming removed 5 bases from V and 4 bases from J, with 5 bases in between. CDR3 length equals 11 residues. Authors' analysis steps: Researchers report that nucleated cell counts were estimated from reference gene primer amplification. The repertoire was sequenced with immunoSEQ multiplex PCR; TCRdb's copy has only in-frame clones and lacks some. The V and J calls and clone size come from that table; D and trimming were worked out from the DNA. The data hold fewer than 130,000 clones, with 75% to 90% observed a single time. The TCR sequence derives from an elderly woman with acute or convalescent COVID-19. This sequence joins TRBV20-1 and TRBJ2-2; D is undetermined. Sequenced: peripheral blood. CDR3 sequence reads: CSAPFTGELFF. CDR3 bases: TGCAGTGCTCCCTTCACCGGGGAGCTGTTTTTT.